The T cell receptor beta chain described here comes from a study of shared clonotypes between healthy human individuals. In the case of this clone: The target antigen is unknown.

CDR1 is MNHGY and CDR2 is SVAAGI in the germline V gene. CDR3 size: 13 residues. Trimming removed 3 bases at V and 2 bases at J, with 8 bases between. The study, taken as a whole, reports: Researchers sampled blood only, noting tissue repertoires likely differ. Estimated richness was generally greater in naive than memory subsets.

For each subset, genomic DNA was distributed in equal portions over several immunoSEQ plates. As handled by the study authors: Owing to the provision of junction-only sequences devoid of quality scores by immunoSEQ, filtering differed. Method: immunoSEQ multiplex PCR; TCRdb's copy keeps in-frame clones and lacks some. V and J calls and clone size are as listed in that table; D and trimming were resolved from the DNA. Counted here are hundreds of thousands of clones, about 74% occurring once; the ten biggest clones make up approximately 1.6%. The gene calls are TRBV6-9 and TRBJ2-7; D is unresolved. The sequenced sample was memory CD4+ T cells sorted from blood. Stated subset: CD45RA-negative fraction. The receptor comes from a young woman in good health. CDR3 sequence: CASSYSSAYEQYF. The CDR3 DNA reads TGTGCCAGCAGTTACTCGAGCGCCTACGAGCAGTACTTC.